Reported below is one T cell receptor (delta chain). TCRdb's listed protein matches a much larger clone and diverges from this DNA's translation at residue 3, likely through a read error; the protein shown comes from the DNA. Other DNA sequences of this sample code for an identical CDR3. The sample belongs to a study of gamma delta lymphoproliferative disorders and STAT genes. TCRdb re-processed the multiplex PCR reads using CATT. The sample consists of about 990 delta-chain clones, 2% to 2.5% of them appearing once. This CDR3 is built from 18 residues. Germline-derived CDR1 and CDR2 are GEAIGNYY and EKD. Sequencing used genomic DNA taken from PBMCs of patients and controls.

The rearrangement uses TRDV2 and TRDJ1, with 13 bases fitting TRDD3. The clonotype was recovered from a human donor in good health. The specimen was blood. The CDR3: CASDTVLGDTRLTDKLIF. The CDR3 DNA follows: TGTGCCAGTGACACCGTACTGGGGGATACGCGCCTGACCGATAAACTCATCTTT.